The following is a T cell receptor (beta chain) sequence with its context. What it binds is not known. The data are from a study of blood T cells in healthy people across ages. Overall study: About one barcoded beta molecule per two T cells was the capture yield of template switching.

Broader study findings: Age advanced and TCR beta diversity per million T cells fell, roughly linearly.

Germline CDR1 is LGHNA and CDR2 is YSLEER. CDR3 length: 13 amino acids. The V and J ends lost 5 bases and 8 bases respectively, with 15 bases between them. Combining a sample-barcoded 5' primer with a J-beta primer mix, a second PCR ran for about 7 to 11 cycles. Per sample, CDR3-containing paired-end reads numbered at least 2.5 million. Each CDR3 protein gets one entry after TCRdb re-called the 5' RACE reads with MiXCR. In the table there are about 1.1 million distinct CDR3 sequences, approximately 38% of which are singletons. This chain links TRBV4-3 with TRBJ1-2, with D maybe TRBD1 (6 bases). The clonotype was recovered from a man younger than 35 in good health. The material sequenced was blood. CDR3 in amino acids: CASSNHAGDGYTF. The DNA for the CDR3 is TGCGCCAGCAGCAATCACGCAGGGGACGGCTACACCTTC.